This T cell receptor beta chain was documented in a study of T cell responses to AZD1222 COVID-19 vaccine. CDR1 is SGHTA, CDR2 FQGNSA, per germline. The ends lost 3 bases at V and 5 bases at J; junction bases unmatched: 8. CDR3 size: 15 residues. Regarding this clone: Its cognate antigen is unknown.

The data were produced by immunoSEQ multiplex PCR, yet TCRdb's version contains in-frame clones alone and is incomplete. This table has more than 90,000 clones, more than 70% appearing once. General study results and limits: The sample set comprised mostly white British donors with more females, and clonal diversity was possibly underestimated. Only five to seven individuals given AZD1222 were seropositive at baseline. The CD4 TCRs associated with vaccination extended across spike and predominated at 160-218 and 743-854.

This chain uses TRBV7-2 with TRBJ2-7; 9 bases map to TRBD1. This receptor was taken from an adult who received the AZD1222 COVID-19 vaccine. The sequenced sample was peripheral blood, obtained 28 days after the second AZD1222 dose. The DNA for the CDR3 is TGTGCCAGCAGCTTCCAGGGGGACAGGGTCGACGAGCAGTACTTC. This sequence encodes CASSFQGDRVDEQYF.